What follows are 20 T cell receptor beta chains derived from one specimen sequenced in a study of blood T cell repertoires in COVID-19. Sequenced by immunoSEQ multiplex PCR; TCRdb stores in-frame clones only, minus some. The repertoire holds 40,000 to 55,000 clones, with around 85% as singletons. Sequencing was performed on peripheral blood. The source is a woman of 80 years or more with acute or convalescent COVID-19.

This rearrangement joins TRBV5-1 to TRBJ1-1, with D perhaps TRBD1 (5 bases). V was shortened by 5 bases and J by 0 bases, with 14 bases between the two germline ends. CDR3 length: 15 amino acids. The germline gives CDR1 SGHRS, CDR2 YFSETQ. The CDR3 DNA sequence: TGCGCCAGCAGATCAGCGGGAGGGGTGAACACTGAAGCTTTCTTT. Protein sequence: CASRSAGGVNTEAFF.

This sequence joins TRBV15 and TRBJ2-7; possible D gene TRBD1, 5 bases. The CDR3 is made up of 12 amino acids. CDR1 is LNHNV and CDR2 is YYDKDF in the germline V gene (reference sequence). V was pared by 9 bases and J by 3 bases, with 12 bases between. CDR3 protein: CATAKGYYEQYF. CDR3 nucleotide sequence: TGTGCCACGGCTAAGGGGTACTACGAGCAGTACTTC.

This clone was counted a single time. The J gene is TRBJ1-4, the V gene TRBV4-2; TRBD1 agrees at 8 bases. V lost 0 bases to trimming and J lost 11 bases; unmatched junction nucleotides: 11. The CDR3 extends over 16 amino acids. CDR1 is LGHNA, CDR2 YNFKEQ, per germline. CDR3 sequence reads: CASSQDLRQTGEKLFF. In nucleotides, the CDR3 is TGTGCCAGCAGCCAAGATTTGCGACAGACAGGGGAGAAACTGTTTTTT.

V usage is TRBV6-2 or TRBV6-3 and J usage is TRBJ1-5; D is unclear. The V and J ends lost 4 bases and 4 bases respectively, with 5 bases between them. CDR3 size: 12 residues. The germline CDR1 and CDR2 sequences are MNHEY and SVGEGT. CDR3 sequence (DNA): TGTGCCAGCAGTTCCCTAAATCAGCCCCAGCATTTT. This translates into CASSSLNQPQHF.

This clone appeared once. The chain carries TRBV27 and TRBJ2-1; no firm D call. The CDR3 spans 16 residues. V lost 3 bases to trimming and J lost 3 bases, with 15 bases between them. CDR1 and CDR2 from the germline V gene are MNHEY and SMNVEV (reference sequence). CDR3 DNA sequence: TGTGCCAGCAGTTTTAGAGGCGGCCTCCTCTACAATGAGCAGTTCTTC. It is translated as CASSFRGGLLYNEQFF.

The V and J genes are TRBV7-2 and TRBJ2-3, with D perhaps matching TRBD2 (6 bases). Per germline, CDR1 SGHTA and CDR2 FQGNSA. CDR3 length equals 16 residues. V dropped 1 base and J dropped 3 bases, with 14 bases sitting between them. The CDR3 bases are TGTGCCAGCAGCTTAGGTCGGGGCGGGAATACAGATACGCAGTATTTT. Encoded protein: CASSLGRGGNTDTQYF. Full variable domain (remainder filled in from reference TRBV7-2 and TRBJ2-3): GAGVSQSPSNKVTEKGKDVELRCDPISGHTALYWYRQSLGQGLEFLIYFQGNSAPDKSGLPSDRFSAERTGGSVSTLTIQRTQQEDSAVYLCASSLGRGGNTDTQYFGPGTRLTVL.

This clone is a singleton in its sample. This rearrangement joins TRBV3-1 (or the pseudogene TRBV3-2) to TRBJ2-5; 9 nucleotides line up with TRBD2. V lost 0 bases to trimming and J lost 5 bases; unmatched junction nucleotides: 10. The CDR3 consists of 17 residues. The V gene's germline CDR1 is LGHDT and CDR2 YNNKEL (reference sequence). The CDR3 reads CASSQEMLAGVGETQYF. CDR3 DNA: TGTGCCAGCAGCCAAGAAATGTTAGCGGGAGTGGGCGAGACCCAGTACTTC.

The CDR3 region has the DNA TGTGCCAGCAGTTTGCTAGCGGGACGCACAGATACGCAGTATTTT. Amino acids: CASSLLAGRTDTQYF. V and J are TRBV28 and TRBJ2-3; 9 bases line up with TRBD2. The CDR3 runs 15 residues. J was trimmed by 1 base and V by 3 bases; bases with no gene match: 2. Per germline, CDR1 MDHEN and CDR2 SYDVKM. Together with reference TRBV28 and TRBJ2-3, the CDR3 gives the full variable domain: DVKVTQSSRYLVKRTGEKVFLECVQDMDHENMFWYRQDPGLGLRLIYFSYDVKMKEKGDIPEGYSVSREKKERFSLILESASTNQTSMYLCASSLLAGRTDTQYFGPGTRLTVL.

The chain couples TRBV5-1 to TRBJ1-1, with 7 bases identical to TRBD1. Germline CDR1 is SGHRS and CDR2 is YFSETQ. Trimming took 4 bases from V and 1 from J; bases not matched to a gene: 4. The CDR3 has 14 residues. The CDR3 DNA follows: TGCGCCAGCAGCCGGGACAGCCGGAACACTGAAGCTTTCTTT. Translated, it gives CASSRDSRNTEAFF.

This clone was seen more than once but under ten times. The rearrangement uses TRBV5-5 and TRBJ1-3; tentatively, D is TRBD1 (5 bases). Germline V gene sequence: CDR1 SGHKS, CDR2 YYEKEE (reference sequence). The V end lost 0 bases, the J end lost 4 bases, and 11 bases lay between the germline ends. CDR3 length: 15 amino acids. The DNA for the CDR3 is TGTGCCAGCAGCTTGGTGCAGGGTTCCGGAAACACCATATATTTT. This gives the protein CASSLVQGSGNTIYF. Complete variable domain (other parts from reference TRBV5-5 and TRBJ1-3): DAGVTQSPTHLIKTRGQQVTLRCSPISGHKSVSWYQQVLGQGPQFIFQYYEKEERGRGNFPDRFSARQFPNYSSELNVNALLLGDSALYLCASSLVQGSGNTIYFGEGSWLTVV.

The chain uses TRBV30 and TRBJ2-5; the D gene is possibly TRBD1 (6 bases). Trimming left V 0 bases short and J 1 base short, with 9 bases between. Germline CDR1 reads GTSNPN; CDR2 reads SVGIG (reference sequence). The CDR3 has 14 residues. The CDR3 DNA sequence: TGTGCCTGGAGTGTTGGGGGCAGCCAAGAGACCCAGTACTTC. Its translation is CAWSVGGSQETQYF.

The chain carries TRBV10-3 and TRBJ1-1, with 7 positions matching TRBD1. This CDR3 has 16 residues. Trimming at V came to 3 bases and at J to 1 base, leaving 8 bases not matched to a gene. The V gene's germline CDR1 is ENHRY and CDR2 SYGVKD. CDR3 nucleotides: TGTGCCATCAGTGATAAGCAGGGGGGTGGGAACACTGAAGCTTTCTTT. This translates into CAISDKQGGGNTEAFF.

This clone came up once. V is TRBV4-2 and J is TRBJ1-2; the D gene is possibly TRBD1 (5 bases). The CDR3 totals 16 residues. CDR1 and CDR2 (germline): LGHNA, YNFKEQ. The ends were cut back, 1 base at V and 12 bases at J, with 24 bases in the middle. CDR3 coding DNA: TGTGCCAGCAGCCAAGGGGCTTTCGGGGGGACCGACTTCAACACCTTC. Protein: CASSQGAFGGTDFNTF.

The rearrangement links TRBV9 to TRBJ2-2; 9 bases fit TRBD1. This CDR3 spans 16 amino acids. V dropped 4 bases and J dropped 7; count of bases not matched to a gene: 11. Germline V lookup: CDR1 SGDLS, CDR2 YYNGEE. The CDR3 here is CASSPSTGGIGGELFF. For the CDR3, the DNA is TGTGCCAGCAGCCCCTCGACAGGGGGAATTGGCGGGGAGCTGTTTTTT.

The V and J genes are TRBV28 and TRBJ1-5; 10 nucleotides line up with TRBD1. In germline, CDR1 is MDHEN, CDR2 SYDVKM. The CDR3 has 13 residues. V lost 5 bases to trimming and J lost 6 bases; unmatched junction nucleotides: 1. The CDR3, as DNA: TGTGCCAGCAGTGGGACAGGGGCTCAGCCCCAGCATTTT. The encoded protein is CASSGTGAQPQHF.

The rearrangement joins TRBV2 to TRBJ1-5; D may be TRBD1 (6 bases). Germline-derived CDR1 and CDR2 are SNHLY and FYNNEI. This CDR3 has 13 residues. V lost 8 bases and J lost 6, with 14 bases in between. CDR3 residues: CASCLGAPQPQHF. Here the CDR3 DNA reads TGTGCCAGCTGTTTGGGGGCCCCTCAGCCCCAGCATTTT. Looking up the rest from reference TRBV2 and TRBJ1-5 gives the full variable domain: EPEVTQTPSHQVTQMGQEVILRCVPISNHLYFYWYRQILGQKVEFLVSFYNNEISEKSEIFDDQFSVERPDGSNFTLKIRSTKLEDSAMYFCASCLGAPQPQHFGDGTRLSIL.

By sample share, this clone is hyperexpanded. V usage is TRBV28 and J usage is TRBJ2-5; 9 positions agree with TRBD1. After removal of 4 bases from V and 2 bases from J, the junction contained 2 bases not matched to a gene. Germline lookup yields CDR1 MDHEN and CDR2 SYDVKM. The CDR3 extends over 14 amino acids. CDR3: CASSSGQGQETQYF. As DNA, the CDR3 is TGTGCCAGCAGTTCAGGACAGGGGCAAGAGACCCAGTACTTC.

This sequence joins TRBV2 and TRBJ2-5, with 8 bases fitting TRBD2. Unmatched junction bases numbered 6, after V lost 3 bases and J lost 0 bases. Germline V gene lookup returns CDR1 SNHLY and CDR2 FYNNEI. The CDR3 sequence is 16 residues long. The DNA of the CDR3 is TGTGCCAGCAGTGAGATTAGCGGGGCCTACCAAGAGACCCAGTACTTC. Translation gives CASSEISGAYQETQYF.

This chain connects TRBV4-1 to TRBJ2-2; possibly TRBD2 for D (5 bases). Germline CDR1 reads MGHRA; CDR2 reads YSYEKL. This CDR3 spans 17 amino acids. V was trimmed by 0 bases and J by 5 bases, leaving 16 bases between them. The CDR3 spells CASSQEASGLLTGELFF. Here the CDR3 DNA reads TGCGCCAGCAGCCAAGAGGCCTCGGGGTTGTTGACCGGGGAGCTGTTTTTT.

The chain recombines TRBV10-3 with TRBJ2-7; 8 bases map to TRBD2. The CDR3 runs to 16 residues. CDR1 is ENHRY and CDR2 is SYGVKD in the germline V gene. The V segment lost 10 bases and the J segment 0 bases; nucleotides outside the gene matches: 14. The CDR3 here is CATPLRVAGCSYEQYF. The CDR3, as DNA: TGTGCCACCCCTTTACGGGTAGCGGGATGCTCCTACGAGCAGTACTTC.